This is a list of T cell receptor beta chains from one sample in a study of T cell changes during pregnancy in multiple sclerosis. Libraries were prepared by immunoSEQ multiplex PCR; TCRdb keeps only in-frame clonotypes and omits some of them. The sample shows 30,000 to 45,000 clones, over 85% of them seen only once. This specimen was peripheral blood, taken before pregnancy. The receptors were gathered from a female donor with multiple sclerosis, enrolled in a pregnancy study. Both conserved end residues are part of each CDR3. Each record gives: V gene, clone size, J gene, D gene, CDR3 DNA, CDR3 protein. The D gene is left open where the match is weak. Rows may omit the clone size; those that give it use once, few, many or a size class.

TRBV29-1	-	TRBJ2-1	TRBD2	TGCAGCGTTGTACTAGCGGGACTCTACAATGAGCAGTTCTTC	CSVVLAGLYNEQFF
TRBV29-1	-	TRBJ1-2	TRBD1	TGCAGCGTTGACGCTCAGGGGGAGGTAGAGTATGGCTACACCTTC	CSVDAQGEVEYGYTF
TRBV19	-	TRBJ2-5	-	TGTGCCAGTAGTATTTATGAGGGAGAGACCCAGTACTTC	CASSIYEGETQYF
TRBV7-9	-	TRBJ2-1	TRBD2	TGTGCCAGCAGCCGACGGACTAGCGGGACCAATGAGCAGTTCTTC	CASSRRTSGTNEQFF
TRBV7-9	-	TRBJ1-4	-	TGTGCCAGCAGCCCCGGGGATGAAAAACTGTTTTTT	CASSPGDEKLFF
TRBV2	once	TRBJ1-2	-	TGTGCCAGCAGTGAGTCGGGGAGGTTTGGCTACACCTTC	CASSESGRFGYTF
TRBV5-4	-	TRBJ2-3	TRBD2	TGTGCCAGTAAAGCGGGAGGTAGGGGAAATGGGGGCACAGATACGCAGTATTTT	CASKAGGRGNGGTDTQYF
TRBV5-4	-	TRBJ2-3	-	TGTGCCAGCAGCCCTGCTGGGGGCAGCCTCGGGGATACGCAGTATTTT	CASSPAGGSLGDTQYF
TRBV5-1	-	TRBJ2-3	-	TGCGCCAGCAGAACCGGACTGGCGCGGCTCGCAGATACGCAGTATTTT	CASRTGLARLADTQYF
TRBV7-2	few	TRBJ2-1	TRBD2	TGTGCCAGCAGCTTCCCAGGGACTAGCGGGAGGAATGAGTTCTTC	CASSFPGTSGRNEFF
TRBV7-9	-	TRBJ2-5	TRBD1	TGTGCCAGCAGCTTAGGACAGGGGAGGTCTGGGACCCAGTACTTC	CASSLGQGRSGTQYF
TRBV30	once	TRBJ2-3	TRBD2	TGTGCCTGGAGTTATCTAGCGGGAGCGGATACGCAGTATTTT	CAWSYLAGADTQYF
TRBV30	-	TRBJ1-4	-	TGTGCCTGGAGTACGACTATTGGGAAGGGGGAAGAAGGAACTAATGAAAAACTGTTTTTT	CAWSTTIGKGEEGTNEKLFF
TRBV18	-	TRBJ1-5	-	TGTGCCAGCTCACCAGCGGAGGGGATTCAGCCCCAGCATTTT	CASSPAEGIQPQHF
TRBV5-1	once	TRBJ2-1	-	TGCGCCAGCACTCTATCGGTAGCGGACTCCTACAATGAGCAGTTCTTC	CASTLSVADSYNEQFF
TRBV2	few	TRBJ2-7	TRBD1	TGTGCCAGCAGAAAGAGACAGGGATCGGAAAGACCCTACGAGCAGTACTTC	CASRKRQGSERPYEQYF
TRBV9	-	TRBJ2-1	-	TGTGCCAGCAGCGGTGCGTCAGCTACGGGCAATGAGCAGTTCTTC	CASSGASATGNEQFF
TRBV19	-	TRBJ1-5	-	TGTGCCAGTAGTATGCGCCTGGATCAGCCCCAGCATTTT	CASSMRLDQPQHF
TRBV6-5	-	TRBJ2-7	-	TGTGCCAGCAGATCTCAGACCCCCACCGGGGAGCAGTACTTC	CASRSQTPTGEQYF
TRBV18	once	TRBJ2-1	TRBD2	TGTGCCAGCTCACGGACTAGCGACAATGAGCAGTTCTTC	CASSRTSDNEQFF
TRBV18	-	TRBJ2-5	TRBD1	TGTGCCAGCTCACAGACAGGGGTGGATGGAGAGACCCAGTACTTC	CASSQTGVDGETQYF
TRBV28	-	TRBJ2-3	TRBD2	TGTGCCAGCAGTTCGGGGGGGGAGGGAGCAGATACGCAGTATTTT	CASSSGGEGADTQYF
TRBV27	-	TRBJ2-2	TRBD1	TGTGCCAGCAGTTTCGGACAGGGAAACACCGGGGAGCTGTTTTTT	CASSFGQGNTGELFF
TRBV4-1	-	TRBJ1-4	-	TGCGCCAGCAGCCAAGATCTTTGGGCAGGGCTAAAAGAGGTGTTTTTT	CASSQDLWAGLKEVFF
TRBV19	once	TRBJ2-7	TRBD2	TGTGCCAGTAGCGGCGGGAGGAAGAGGTCCTACGAGCAGTACTTC	CASSGGRKRSYEQYF
TRBV27	-	TRBJ2-1	TRBD2	TGTGCCAGCAGTACCGGGACTAGGGTTTTCGGTGAGCAGTTCTTC	CASSTGTRVFGEQFF
TRBV4-2	-	TRBJ2-3	TRBD2	TGTGCCAGCAGCAAAGGAAGCGGGAGGGCCATAATGTTCACAGATACGCAGTATTTT	CASSKGSGRAIMFTDTQYF
TRBV30	-	TRBJ1-5	-	TGTGCCTGGAGGGGGCAGGGGAGAAATCAGCCCCAGCATTTT	CAWRGQGRNQPQHF
TRBV9	-	TRBJ2-1	-	TGTGCCAGCAGCATCAACTCCTACAATGAGCAGTTCTTC	CASSINSYNEQFF
TRBV6-6	-	TRBJ2-1	-	TGTGCCAGCATCCCCGGGACTGCAACAAATGAGCAGTTCTTC	CASIPGTATNEQFF
TRBV2	-	TRBJ2-7	TRBD2	TGTGCCAGCAGTGCTGGGGGAGGGTCCGCCGGCGCCTACGAGCAGTACTTC	CASSAGGGSAGAYEQYF
TRBV10-3	-	TRBJ2-1	-	TGTGCCATCAGTGAAGCGGAAAGAGGGAATGAGCAGTTCTTC	CAISEAERGNEQFF
TRBV5-1	-	TRBJ1-3	-	TGCGCCAGCAGCTCTTTCTCTGGAAACACCATATATTTT	CASSSFSGNTIYF
TRBV5-6	-	TRBJ2-2	TRBD2	TGTGCCAGCAGCCGCCGAAGGAGCGGGAGGGAGAACACCGGGGAGCTGTTTTTT	CASSRRRSGRENTGELFF
TRBV7-2	few	TRBJ1-2	-	TGTGCCAGCAGCTTAGCGTCGGGGGGCTATGGCTACACCTTC	CASSLASGGYGYTF
TRBV27	-	TRBJ2-1	TRBD2	TGTGCCAGCAGTTTGCTTCGACTAGCGGGAGGGCCTTCTGAGCAGTTCTTC	CASSLLRLAGGPSEQFF
TRBV6-4	-	TRBJ1-1	-	TGTGCCAGCAGTGAGCCCGGTGGGGGGACCTACTTT	CASSEPGGGTYF
TRBV1	-	TRBJ2-5	-	TGCACCAGCAGCCTGAGGGGGGGAGGGGCAGAGACCCAGTACTTC	CTSSLRGGGAETQYF
TRBV5-1	-	TRBJ2-7	TRBD2	TGCGCCAGCAGCTTGGGGACTAGCGAGGACTACGAGCAGTACTTC	CASSLGTSEDYEQYF
TRBV10-3	-	TRBJ2-3	TRBD2	TGTGCCAGCAGGTTAAGCGGGAGTACAGATACGCAGTATTTT	CASRLSGSTDTQYF